Following are 32 T cell receptor beta chains from one sample sequenced in a study of beta chain features in type 1 diabetes. The study reverse transcribed the entire isolated RNA, so it sequenced expressed TCRB transcripts. Some clones are missing from TCRdb's copy, which holds only in-frame ones; the method was immunoSEQ multiplex PCR. This sample carries around 350,000 clones, over 9.5% of them seen once, and the ten largest clones take about 0.018%. The specimen sequenced was naive CD4+ T cells from blood. These receptors all stem from a man aged 18 to 30 in good health.

V is TRBV5-4 and J is TRBJ2-3, with TRBD2 matching over 8 bases. Germline CDR1 SGHNT, CDR2 YYREEE (reference sequence). With V trimmed by 1 base and J by 0 bases, 7 bases remained unmatched. The CDR3 contains 17 residues. The DNA for the CDR3 is TGTGCCAGCAGCTTGATGTTACTAGCGGAAAGCACAGATACGCAGTATTTT. This gives the protein CASSLMLLAESTDTQYF.

J is TRBJ1-1 and V is TRBV5-4, with 8 bases aligning to TRBD1. CDR1 and CDR2 (germline): SGHNT, YYREEE (reference sequence). The CDR3 spans 16 residues. The V gene end was trimmed by 4 bases and the J gene end by 4 bases; junction bases not matched to a gene: 12. The CDR3 DNA reads TGTGCCAGCAGCAACCCAGGGGGCTCGGGGATCACTGAAGCTTTCTTT. Protein product: CASSNPGGSGITEAFF.

The chain links TRBV5-1 to TRBJ2-1; 7 nucleotides agree with TRBD2. Germline V gene sequence: CDR1 SGHRS, CDR2 YFSETQ. The V segment lost 4 bases and the J segment 0 bases; nucleotides outside the gene matches: 4. CDR3 length equals 15 residues. CDR3 loop: CASSGRGTSYNEQFF. CDR3 DNA sequence: TGCGCCAGCAGCGGGCGGGGGACCTCCTACAATGAGCAGTTCTTC.

This rearrangement joins TRBV7-2 to TRBJ1-5, with unresolved D. CDR1 SGHTA and CDR2 FQGNSA come from the germline V gene. The CDR3 is 11 residues long. V lost 3 bases and J lost 7, with 4 bases in between. The CDR3: CASSFPQPQHF. CDR3 bases: TGTGCCAGCAGCTTTCCGCAGCCCCAGCATTTT. Full variable domain (remainder filled in from reference TRBV7-2 and TRBJ1-5): GAGVSQSPSNKVTEKGKDVELRCDPISGHTALYWYRQSLGQGLEFLIYFQGNSAPDKSGLPSDRFSAERTGGSVSTLTIQRTQQEDSAVYLCASSFPQPQHFGDGTRLSIL.

The sample holds a few counts of this clone. J is TRBJ2-3 and V is TRBV7-9; D is possibly TRBD1 (6 bases). The V and J ends lost 6 bases and 3 bases respectively, with 25 bases between them. Germline V gene sequence: CDR1 SEHNR, CDR2 FQNEAQ (reference sequence). This CDR3 region has 18 residues. This CDR3 is CASSLTPLRFRGTDTQYF. The CDR3 DNA follows: TGTGCCAGCAGTCTCACCCCTCTGCGGTTCAGGGGTACAGATACGCAGTATTTT.

The V and J genes are TRBV18 and TRBJ2-2; TRBD1 is a possible D gene (5 bases). This CDR3 comprises 15 residues. Germline CDR1 and CDR2: KGHSH and LQKENI. Trimming shortened V by 1 base and J by 1 base, and 7 bases separated the two germline ends. CDR3 bases: TGTGCCAGCTCACCACAGGGGTTGAACACCGGGGAGCTGTTTTTT. Protein sequence: CASSPQGLNTGELFF.

This clone showed up many times. J is TRBJ2-7 and V is TRBV29-1, with TRBD2 as a possible D gene (5 bases). Germline CDR1 reads SQVTM; CDR2 reads ANQGSEA. The CDR3 spans 12 residues. The V and J ends lost 4 bases and 6 bases respectively, with 13 bases between them. The chain's CDR3 is CSVAAGVLEQYF. Here the CDR3 DNA reads TGCAGCGTTGCGGCCGGGGTCCTCGAGCAGTACTTC.

This clone turned up a few times. This chain joins TRBV25-1 and TRBJ2-3; D is ambiguous. V was pared by 6 bases and J by 0 bases, with 13 bases between. CDR3 size: 15 residues. Looked up from germline, CDR1 is MGHDK and CDR2 is SYGVNS. For the CDR3, the DNA is TGTGCCAGCAGCCCGCTAGGCTCTAGCACAGATACGCAGTATTTT. Amino acids: CASSPLGSSTDTQYF.

The chain recombines TRBV11-2 with TRBJ2-3; D is possibly TRBD2 (5 bases). Trimming left V 3 bases short and J 5 bases short, with 9 bases between. The CDR3 length is 13 residues. Germline loops: CDR1 SGHAT, CDR2 FQNNGV. CDR3 DNA: TGTGCCAGCAGCTTGTTGGGGAGAGATACGCAGTATTTT. This codes for CASSLLGRDTQYF.

The CDR3 DNA is TGTGCCAGCAGCTCCGGGGGTTCAGAGCAGTTCTTC. Its protein product is CASSSGGSEQFF. The rearrangement joins TRBV7-9 to TRBJ2-1, with D possibly TRBD2 on 6 matching bases. This CDR3 has 12 residues. The germline V and J ends were trimmed by 4 bases and 10 bases, with 11 bases remaining between them. Germline V gene sequence: CDR1 SEHNR, CDR2 FQNEAQ (reference sequence).

Worth noting for this clone: The same CDR3 arises from other DNA sequences in this sample as well. The V and J genes are TRBV18 and TRBJ1-5, with a weak D call TRBD1 (5 bases). The germline CDR1 and CDR2 sequences are KGHSH and LQKENI. Trimming stripped 3 bases from V and 5 bases from J, with 8 bases between. CDR3 length: 13 residues. The DNA for the CDR3 is TGTGCCAGCTCACCTGGGGGGGATCAGCCCCAGCATTTT. It encodes CASSPGGDQPQHF. The entire variable domain, with the rest obtained from reference TRBV18 and TRBJ1-5, is as follows: NAGVMQNPRHLVRRRGQEARLRCSPMKGHSHVYWYRQLPEEGLKFMVYLQKENIIDESGMPKERFSAEFPKEGPSILRIQQVVRGDSAAYFCASSPGGDQPQHFGDGTRLSIL.

J is TRBJ2-5 and V is TRBV15; 7 nucleotides match TRBD1. Germline lookup yields CDR1 LNHNV and CDR2 YYDKDF (reference sequence). CDR3 size: 14 residues. Trimming at V came to 4 bases and at J to 1 base, leaving 3 bases not matched to a gene. Here the CDR3 reads CATSMRTGQETQYF. CDR3 bases: TGTGCCACCAGCATGAGGACAGGCCAAGAGACCCAGTACTTC. Complete variable domain (other parts from reference TRBV15 and TRBJ2-5): DAMVIQNPRYQVTQFGKPVTLSCSQTLNHNVMYWYQQKSSQAPKLLFHYYDKDFNNEADTPDNFQSRRPNTSFCFLDIRSPGLGDTAMYLCATSMRTGQETQYFGPGTRLLVL.

The chain couples TRBV4-2 to TRBJ1-2; TRBD1 aligns across 7 bases. This CDR3 is 19 amino acids long. The ends lost 2 bases at V and 2 bases at J; junction bases unmatched: 17. Germline CDR1 is LGHNA and CDR2 is YNFKEQ. CDR3 sequence (DNA): TGTGCCAGCAGCCAACCCCAACCCTTGACAGGGCCAGGGAACTATGGCTACACCTTC. Translated: CASSQPQPLTGPGNYGYTF.

This clone was recorded a few times. The chain couples TRBV13 to TRBJ2-3, with 8 bases that match TRBD2. The V gene's germline CDR1 is PRHDT and CDR2 FYEKMQ (reference sequence). V was clipped by 4 bases and J by 2 bases; unmatched bases: 5. This CDR3 contains 15 residues. CDR3 protein: CASSSAGDPTDTQYF. DNA for the CDR3: TGTGCCAGCAGCTCAGCGGGAGATCCCACAGATACGCAGTATTTT.

This clone was seen at least ten times. V gene TRBV4-3 combines with J gene TRBJ2-7; 12 nucleotides align to TRBD1. V was pared by 0 bases and J by 6 bases, with 3 bases of the junction left unmatched. The germline CDR1 and CDR2 sequences are LGHNA and YSLEER. This CDR3 has 15 amino acids. CDR3 bases: TGCGCCAGCAGCCAAGAGGGACAGGGGGCGGCCGAGCAGTACTTC. It specifies CASSQEGQGAAEQYF.

The genes are TRBV14 and TRBJ2-2; 9 bases are shared with TRBD2. The CDR3 is made up of 16 amino acids. The V segment lost 4 bases and the J segment 0 bases; nucleotides outside the gene matches: 3. CDR1 and CDR2 (germline): SGHDN, FVKESK. The DNA of the CDR3 is TGTGCCAGCAGCCGGCTAGCGGGAACGAACACCGGGGAGCTGTTTTTT. Its translation is CASSRLAGTNTGELFF.

There are a few counts of this clone. J is TRBJ1-2 and V is TRBV9, with D unresolved. The CDR3 spans 15 residues. Per the germline V gene, CDR1 is SGDLS and CDR2 is YYNGEE. Deletions cut 0 bases from V and 3 bases from J, with 12 bases between. The CDR3 coding sequence is TGTGCCAGCAGCGTAGGGCCGGAGATATACTATGGCTACACCTTC. Translation gives CASSVGPEIYYGYTF.

Comment on this clone: This sample includes further DNA sequences coding for the same CDR3. The chain uses TRBV18 and TRBJ1-2; 8 bases agree with TRBD1. This CDR3 comprises 15 residues. Germline V gene sequence: CDR1 KGHSH, CDR2 LQKENI. V was clipped by 3 bases and J by 0 bases; unmatched bases: 3. CDR3 in DNA: TGTGCCAGCTCACCCGGGACAGGTCCTAACTATGGCTACACCTTC. As protein: CASSPGTGPNYGYTF.

This rearrangement joins TRBV7-9 to TRBJ2-7; the match to TRBD1 covers 10 bases. CDR1 is SEHNR and CDR2 is FQNEAQ in the germline V gene (reference sequence). The V and J ends lost 5 bases and 3 bases, in that order; junction bases with no gene match: 7. The CDR3 contains 15 residues. CDR3 protein: CASSRTGTGVYEQYF. The CDR3 bases are TGTGCCAGCAGCCGGACAGGGACAGGGGTCTACGAGCAGTACTTC.

The rearrangement joins TRBV4-3 to TRBJ1-3; no definite D call. The CDR3 runs 13 residues. V shed 0 bases and J shed 8 bases, with 8 bases lying between them. Germline V gene data show CDR1 as LGHNA and CDR2 as YSLEER. The CDR3 sequence: CASSQDLRDTIYF. The CDR3 DNA reads as TGCGCCAGCAGCCAAGATCTGAGAGACACCATATATTTT.

In this sample, this clone turned up a few times. This chain links TRBV7-9 with TRBJ2-6, with D possibly being TRBD2 (7 bases). This CDR3 region has 15 residues. Germline V gene sequence: CDR1 SEHNR, CDR2 FQNEAQ (reference sequence). V lost 5 bases and J lost 3, with 11 bases in between. CDR3 in amino acids: CASSNRGGGANVLTF. The CDR3 nucleotides read TGTGCCAGCAGCAATAGGGGGGGTGGGGCCAACGTCCTGACTTTC.

V gene TRBV6-4 combines with J gene TRBJ1-2; D is ambiguous. V lost 3 bases and J lost 3, with 11 bases in between. The length of the CDR3 is 14 residues. CDR1 MRHNA and CDR2 SNTAGT come from the germline V gene. The CDR3 nucleotides are TGTGCCAGCAGTGAGGGCGGAGGACACTATGGCTACACCTTC. This translates into CASSEGGGHYGYTF.

The chain recombines TRBV9 with TRBJ1-1, with D unclear. The CDR3 length is 15 residues. Deletions cut 3 bases from V and 1 base from J, with 13 bases between. CDR1 and CDR2 (germline): SGDLS, YYNGEE. The CDR3, as DNA: TGTGCCAGCAGCGGCGAACTGGGAGGGAACACTGAAGCTTTCTTT. This codes for CASSGELGGNTEAFF.

The chain couples TRBV5-4 to TRBJ1-1; no clear D. The CDR3 loop spans 15 amino acids. V was pared by 4 bases and J by 5 bases, with 18 bases between. CDR1 and CDR2 (germline): SGHNT, YYREEE (reference sequence). CDR3 DNA sequence: TGTGCCAGCAGCGGCGCAGTGGGCTATGTTACTGAAGCTTTCTTT. Translated: CASSGAVGYVTEAFF.

As regards this clone: One junction end disagrees with the germline gene, perhaps due to a read error. The chain employs TRBV30 and TRBJ1-1; 10 bases are a match to TRBD1. Germline-derived CDR1 and CDR2 are GTSNPN and SVGIG (reference sequence). CDR3 length equals 17 residues. CDR3 nucleotide sequence: TGTGCCCGGAGTCGAGGGGGGGGGAGGACAGGGGGCACTGAAGCTTTCTTT. It translates to CARSRGGGRTGGTEAFF. The full variable domain, in which reference TRBV30 and TRBJ1-1 provide the parts outside the CDR3, is SQTIHQWPATLVQPVGSPLSLECTVEGTSNPNLYWYRQAAGRGLQLLFYSVGIGQISSEVPQNLSASRPQDRQFILSSKKLLLSDSGFYLCARSRGGGRTGGTEAFFGQGTRLTVV.

Regarding this clone: The identical CDR3 is also encoded by other nucleotide sequences in the sample. The chain combines TRBV30 with TRBJ1-1, with TRBD1 matching 7 bases. V lost 3 bases, J lost 3 bases, and 4 bases stayed unmatched. This CDR3 spans 13 amino acids. Germline V gene lookup returns CDR1 GTSNPN and CDR2 SVGIG (reference sequence). The CDR3 nucleotides read TGTGCCTGGAGCCGTCAGGGGGACACTGAAGCTTTCTTT. It encodes CAWSRQGDTEAFF.

The J gene is TRBJ1-2, the V gene TRBV19, with no clear D. The CDR3 is made up of 13 amino acids. V lost 7 bases to trimming and J lost 3 bases, with 12 bases between them. Germline V lookup: CDR1 LNHDA, CDR2 SQIVND (reference sequence). CDR3 nucleotide sequence: TGTGCCAGTAATCCAACATCCGACTATGGCTACACCTTC. This codes for CASNPTSDYGYTF.

The V call is TRBV28, the J call TRBJ2-4, with a tentative D call TRBD2 (5 bases). Deletions cut 8 bases from V and 3 bases from J, with 8 bases between. The CDR3 contains 12 residues. Germline CDR1 MDHEN, CDR2 SYDVKM. CDR3 region: CASGEGKNIQYF. Written as DNA, the CDR3 is TGTGCCAGCGGCGAGGGCAAAAACATTCAGTACTTC.

J is TRBJ2-7 and V is TRBV6-1, with 8 nucleotides matching TRBD2. The ends lost 6 bases at V and 0 bases at J; junction bases unmatched: 7. The CDR3 totals 15 residues. Germline values: CDR1 MNHNS, CDR2 SASEGT. The CDR3 region has the DNA TGTGCCAGCAGGGTGGGGCTAGCGGGCTCCTACGAGCAGTACTTC. Translating it yields CASRVGLAGSYEQYF.

The chain employs TRBV14 and TRBJ1-2; D not certain. Trimming took off 0 bases at V and 8 bases at J, with 10 bases between the two ends. The CDR3 spans 13 residues. Germline loops: CDR1 SGHDN, CDR2 FVKESK. The CDR3 DNA reads TGTGCCAGCAGCCAAGATCGGGGTTACGGCTACACCTTC. Its protein is CASSQDRGYGYTF.

This sequence joins TRBV7-9 and TRBJ2-7; 8 bases match TRBD2. The CDR3 is 15 amino acids. V shed 0 bases, J shed 1 base, and the junction held 2 bases outside the gene matches. Germline assignment: CDR1 SEHNR and CDR2 FQNEAQ (reference sequence). This CDR3 is CASSLAERGSYEQYF. CDR3 coding DNA: TGTGCCAGCAGCTTAGCGGAGCGGGGGTCCTACGAGCAGTACTTC.

V usage is TRBV7-2 and J usage is TRBJ2-3; tentatively, D is TRBD1 (5 bases). Deletions cut 5 bases from V and 7 bases from J, with 13 bases between. The CDR3 runs 13 residues. Germline CDR1 and CDR2: SGHTA and FQGNSA. In DNA form, the CDR3 reads TGTGCCAGCAGCGCCCTCGGACACCATACGCAGTATTTT. This sequence encodes CASSALGHHTQYF. Based on the CDR3 plus reference TRBV7-2 and TRBJ2-3, the full variable domain is GAGVSQSPSNKVTEKGKDVELRCDPISGHTALYWYRQSLGQGLEFLIYFQGNSAPDKSGLPSDRFSAERTGGSVSTLTIQRTQQEDSAVYLCASSALGHHTQYFGPGTRLTVL.